This T cell receptor (beta chain) was captured in a study of cytomegalovirus exposure and HLA in healthy donors. Broader study findings: Earlier analysis found most TCR beta V segments productive about 87% or about 30% of the time. Immune exposure information available was restricted to CMV serostatus. The study put 150 to 200 TCR beta chains on its list as cytomegalovirus-associated.

Germline values: CDR1 MNHNS, CDR2 SASEGT. The CDR3 covers 11 residues. V was pared by 10 bases and J by 1 base, with 7 bases between. A multiplex PCR was run with 60 Vbeta primers and 13 Jbeta primers. Original handling: Unique TCR beta chains totaled about 78 million in a later count, with approximately 10 million of them shared. The protocol was immunoSEQ multiplex PCR, while the TCRdb copy is restricted to in-frame clones and leaves out a portion. V and J calls and clone size come straight from that table; D and trimming were deduced from the DNA. The sample includes 38,000 or so clones. This clone is identified as medium-sized (0.01 to 0.1%) from frequency. Its antigen is not identified.

The clonotype comes from a man aged 35 to 55 in good health and CMV-seropositive. The rearrangement joins TRBV6-1 to TRBJ1-1; D not certain. Sequencing input: PBMCs. The CDR3 DNA sequence: TGTGCCACTACTTGGAACACTGAAGCTTTCTTT. Amino acid sequence: CATTWNTEAFF.